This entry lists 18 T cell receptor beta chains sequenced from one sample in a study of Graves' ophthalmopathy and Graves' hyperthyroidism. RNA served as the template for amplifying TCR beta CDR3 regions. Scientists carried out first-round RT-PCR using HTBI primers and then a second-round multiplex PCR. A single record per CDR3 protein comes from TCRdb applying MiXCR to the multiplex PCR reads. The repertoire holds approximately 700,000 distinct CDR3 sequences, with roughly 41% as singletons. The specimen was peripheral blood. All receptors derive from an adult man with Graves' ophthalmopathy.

Here the CDR3 reads CASSMGQGRWQPQHF. CDR3 coding DNA: TGTGCCAGTAGTATGGGACAGGGGCGTTGGCAGCCCCAGCATTTT. The chain joins TRBV19 to TRBJ1-5, with 10 bases lining up with TRBD1. Losses at the gene ends were 3 bases for V and 7 bases for J; bases not matched to a gene: 6. The germline CDR1 and CDR2 sequences are LNHDA and SQIVND (reference sequence). CDR3 length: 15 residues.

The CDR3 bases are TGTGCCAGCAGTTTAGCGCTTGGGGGGACAGGGTCAAATTCACCCCTCCACTTT. This gives the protein CASSLALGGTGSNSPLHF. This chain links TRBV12-3 or TRBV12-4 with TRBJ1-6; 9 bases agree with TRBD1. There are 18 residues in the CDR3. V dropped 0 bases and J dropped 7; count of bases not matched to a gene: 10.

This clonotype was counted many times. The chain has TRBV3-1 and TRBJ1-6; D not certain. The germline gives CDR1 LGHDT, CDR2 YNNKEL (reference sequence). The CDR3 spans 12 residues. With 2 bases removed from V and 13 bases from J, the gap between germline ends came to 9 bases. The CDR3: CASSQQSEPLHF. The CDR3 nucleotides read TGTGCCAGCAGCCAACAGTCGGAGCCCCTCCACTTT.

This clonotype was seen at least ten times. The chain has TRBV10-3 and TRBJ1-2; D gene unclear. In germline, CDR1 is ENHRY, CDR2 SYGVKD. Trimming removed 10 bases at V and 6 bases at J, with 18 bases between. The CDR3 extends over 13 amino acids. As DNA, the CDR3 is TGTGCCAGCACCCAGACACACCGGGATGGCTACACCTTC. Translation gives CASTQTHRDGYTF.

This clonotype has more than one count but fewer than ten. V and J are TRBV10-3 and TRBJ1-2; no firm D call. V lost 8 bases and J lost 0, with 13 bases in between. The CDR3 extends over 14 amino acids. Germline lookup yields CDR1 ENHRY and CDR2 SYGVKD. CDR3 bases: TGTGCCATCGGTCAAGCGGAGACTAACTATGGCTACACCTTC. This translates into CAIGQAETNYGYTF.

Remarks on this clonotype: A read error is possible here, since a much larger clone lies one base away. In DNA form, the CDR3 reads TGTGCCAGCACCATCACGGGGTGGTCCCCCCAAGGGACCCAGTACTTC. Amino acid sequence: CASTITGWSPQGTQYF. The chain joins TRBV11-2 to TRBJ2-5; D is possibly TRBD2 (5 bases). The CDR3 sequence is 16 residues long. From germline, CDR1 is SGHAT and CDR2 FQNNGV.

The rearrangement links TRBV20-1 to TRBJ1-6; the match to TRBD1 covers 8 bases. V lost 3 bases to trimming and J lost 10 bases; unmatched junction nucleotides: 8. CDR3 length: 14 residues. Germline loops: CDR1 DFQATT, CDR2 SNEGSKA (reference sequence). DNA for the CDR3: TGCAGTGCTAGCGACGCAACAGGGGGATCACCCCTCCACTTT. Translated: CSASDATGGSPLHF.

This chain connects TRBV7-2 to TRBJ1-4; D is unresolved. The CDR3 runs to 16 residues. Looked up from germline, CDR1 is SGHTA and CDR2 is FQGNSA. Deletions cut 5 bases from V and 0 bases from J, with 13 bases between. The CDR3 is CASSLTAEATNEKLFF. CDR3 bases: TGTGCCAGCAGCCTCACCGCCGAGGCAACTAATGAAAAACTGTTTTTT.

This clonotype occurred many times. The CDR3 bases are TGTGCCAGCAGTCATGTGAGCCAGGTCTTGGAGACCCAGTACTTC. Its translation: CASSHVSQVLETQYF. The rearrangement joins TRBV7-2 to TRBJ2-5, with no clear D. The CDR3 loop spans 15 amino acids. Looked up from germline, CDR1 is SGHTA and CDR2 is FQGNSA. Trimming cost V 6 bases and J 5 bases, with 19 bases left between them.

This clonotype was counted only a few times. The CDR3 nucleotides read TGTGCCAGCAGTGAACCAGGGGGCACTAATGAAAAACTGTTTTTT. Translation: CASSEPGGTNEKLFF. V gene TRBV6-1 combines with J gene TRBJ1-4, with 8 nucleotides matching TRBD1. Losses at the gene ends were 2 bases for V and 2 bases for J; bases not matched to a gene: 1. Germline-derived CDR1 and CDR2 are MNHNS and SASEGT. The CDR3 length is 15 residues.

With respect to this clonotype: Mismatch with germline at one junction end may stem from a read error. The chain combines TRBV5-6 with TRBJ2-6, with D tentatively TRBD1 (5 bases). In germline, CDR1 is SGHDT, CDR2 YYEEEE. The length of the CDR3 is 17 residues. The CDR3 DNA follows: TGTGCCAGCAGAGAAGGCACACCCTACTCTGGGGCCGACGTCCTGACTTTC. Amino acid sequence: CASREGTPYSGADVLTF.

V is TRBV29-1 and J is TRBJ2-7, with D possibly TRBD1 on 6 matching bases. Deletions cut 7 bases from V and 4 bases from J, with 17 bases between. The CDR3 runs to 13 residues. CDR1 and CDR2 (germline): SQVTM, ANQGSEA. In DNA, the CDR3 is TGCAGCGCCGAGGGGCAGGGGCGGTACGAGCAGTACTTC. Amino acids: CSAEGQGRYEQYF.

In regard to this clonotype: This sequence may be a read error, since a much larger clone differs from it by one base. The CDR3 region is CASTGAANTEAFF. In DNA form, the CDR3 reads TGCGCCAGCACCGGGGCAGCGAACACTGAAGCTTTCTTT. The chain uses TRBV5-1 and TRBJ1-1; weak D call: TRBD1 (5 bases). Per the germline V gene, CDR1 is SGHRS and CDR2 is YFSETQ. Trimming removed 6 bases from V and 1 base from J, with 10 bases in between. CDR3 size: 13 residues.

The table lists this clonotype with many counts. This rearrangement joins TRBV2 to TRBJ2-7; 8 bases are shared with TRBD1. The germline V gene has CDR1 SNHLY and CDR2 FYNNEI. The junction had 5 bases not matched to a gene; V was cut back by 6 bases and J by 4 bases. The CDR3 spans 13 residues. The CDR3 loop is CASRGQGVYEQYF. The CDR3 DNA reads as TGTGCCAGCAGAGGACAGGGAGTGTACGAGCAGTACTTC.

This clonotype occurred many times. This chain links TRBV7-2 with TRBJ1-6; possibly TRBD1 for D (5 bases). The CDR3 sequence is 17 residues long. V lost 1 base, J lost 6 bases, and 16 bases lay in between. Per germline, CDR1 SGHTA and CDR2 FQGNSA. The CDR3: CASSLGPKRGPNSPLHF. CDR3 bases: TGTGCCAGCAGCTTAGGGCCGAAGCGGGGACCTAATTCACCCCTCCACTTT.

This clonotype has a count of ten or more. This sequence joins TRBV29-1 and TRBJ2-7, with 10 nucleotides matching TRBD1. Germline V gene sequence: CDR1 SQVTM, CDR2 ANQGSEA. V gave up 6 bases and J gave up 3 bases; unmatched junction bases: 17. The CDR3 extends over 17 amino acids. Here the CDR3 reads CSVEGLWGQGTNYEQYF. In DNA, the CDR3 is TGCAGCGTCGAGGGGTTGTGGGGACAGGGGACCAACTACGAGCAGTACTTC.

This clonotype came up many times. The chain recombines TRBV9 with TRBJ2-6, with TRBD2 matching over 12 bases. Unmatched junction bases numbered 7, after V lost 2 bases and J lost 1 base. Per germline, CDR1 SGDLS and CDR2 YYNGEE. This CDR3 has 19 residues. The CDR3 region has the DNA TGTGCCAGCAGCGTTGGAGGGCTAGCGGGAGGGTCTGGGGCCAACGTCCTGACTTTC. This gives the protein CASSVGGLAGGSGANVLTF.

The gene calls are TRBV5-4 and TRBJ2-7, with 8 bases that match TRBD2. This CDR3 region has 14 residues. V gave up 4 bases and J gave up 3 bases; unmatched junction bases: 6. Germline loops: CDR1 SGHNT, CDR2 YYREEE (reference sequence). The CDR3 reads CASSPGLEGYEQYF. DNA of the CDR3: TGTGCCAGCAGCCCGGGACTAGAGGGCTACGAGCAGTACTTC.